The 30 T cell receptor beta chains below come from one sample, sequenced in a study of PD-1 blockade in mismatch repair-deficient tumors. The table came from immunoSEQ multiplex PCR; TCRdb's copy has only in-frame clones and leaves some out. The sample contains about 84,000 clones, about 84% of which appear only once. The sequences come from peripheral blood, collected 12 weeks after starting pembrolizumab. These receptors originate from an adult with mismatch repair-deficient cancer.

The chain couples TRBV19 to TRBJ1-2; 8 bases align to TRBD1. In germline, CDR1 is LNHDA, CDR2 SQIVND (reference sequence). V lost 4 bases, J lost 8 bases, and 9 bases stayed unmatched. This CDR3 has 14 residues. For the CDR3, the DNA is TGTGCCAGTAGTAAAACAGGGACAGGCTGGGGCTACACCTTC. Protein: CASSKTGTGWGYTF. Together with reference TRBV19 and TRBJ1-2, the CDR3 gives the full variable domain: DGGITQSPKYLFRKEGQNVTLSCEQNLNHDAMYWYRQDPGQGLRLIYYSQIVNDFQKGDIAEGYSVSREKKESFPLTVTSAQKNPTAFYLCASSKTGTGWGYTFGSGTRLTVV.

The chain carries TRBV6-5 and TRBJ2-7, with 7 positions matching TRBD2. V trimming: 2 bases; J trimming: 2 bases; junction bases outside the gene matches: 6. This CDR3 has 15 amino acids. Germline-derived CDR1 and CDR2 are MNHEY and SVGAGI. CDR3 sequence (DNA): TGTGCCAGCAGTTACGAAGCGGGGCTTACCTACGAGCAGTACTTC. This codes for CASSYEAGLTYEQYF.

The gene calls are TRBV14 and TRBJ1-1; D is possibly TRBD1 (6 bases). From germline, CDR1 is SGHDN and CDR2 FVKESK. The CDR3 runs 13 residues. The V end lost 5 bases, the J end lost 4 bases, and 11 bases lay between the germline ends. As DNA, the CDR3 is TGTGCCAGCAGCAAGACCAGGGGCACTGAAGCTTTCTTT. It yields the protein CASSKTRGTEAFF.

The chain couples TRBV29-1 to TRBJ2-7; D is possibly TRBD2 (7 bases). Germline-derived CDR1 and CDR2 are SQVTM and ANQGSEA. V lost 2 bases and J lost 4, with 12 bases in between. This CDR3 has 13 residues. The DNA for the CDR3 is TGCAGCGTTGAATTGGGGGGGACATACGAGCAGTACTTC. It is translated as CSVELGGTYEQYF.

In DNA form, the CDR3 reads TGTGCCTGGAGTAAAGCGGGTGAGCAGTTCTTC. Its translation: CAWSKAGEQFF. The chain links TRBV30 to TRBJ2-1, with D possibly matching TRBD2 (6 bases). CDR1 is GTSNPN, CDR2 SVGIG, per germline (reference sequence). With 2 bases removed from V and 9 bases from J, the gap between germline ends came to 8 bases. The CDR3 is made up of 11 amino acids.

This clone has only a few counts. The chain carries TRBV2 and TRBJ1-2; no definite D call. V lost 5 bases, J lost 4 bases, and 8 bases lay in between. This CDR3 comprises 12 residues. Germline V gene lookup returns CDR1 SNHLY and CDR2 FYNNEI. As DNA, the CDR3 is TGTGCCAGCAGTCTTATCGGCTATGGCTACACCTTC. Its protein product is CASSLIGYGYTF.

J is TRBJ2-7 and V is TRBV6-6; D may be TRBD1 (5 bases). Germline V gives CDR1 MNHNY, CDR2 SVGAGI (reference sequence). The length of the CDR3 is 14 residues. The V end was cut by 2 bases, the J end by 4 bases, with 12 bases between. CDR3 in DNA: TGTGCCAGCAGTTACGGAGCAGGGTATTACGAGCAGTACTTC. This gives the protein CASSYGAGYYEQYF.

This clone was seen once. The rearrangement links TRBV5-4 to TRBJ1-2, with D maybe TRBD1 (5 bases). This CDR3 has 13 amino acids. V lost 4 bases to trimming and J lost 8 bases, with 15 bases between them. Looked up from germline, CDR1 is SGHNT and CDR2 is YYREEE (reference sequence). For the CDR3, the DNA is TGTGCCAGCAGCCTGGGGCAGTTAGGAGGCTACACCTTC. It encodes CASSLGQLGGYTF.

In nucleotides, the CDR3 is TGCGCCAGTTCTCGGGGGGGGGATAGCAATCAGCCCCAGCATTTT. Amino acid sequence: CASSRGGDSNQPQHF. This chain uses TRBV10-2 with TRBJ1-5; tentatively, D is TRBD1 (5 bases). The germline CDR1 and CDR2 sequences are WSHSY and SAAADI. V was pared by 9 bases and J by 0 bases, with 15 bases between. This CDR3 is built from 15 residues.

As regards this clone: One end of the junction fails to match germline, which may point to a read error. This rearrangement joins TRBV7-7 to TRBJ2-3; no clear D. Germline-derived CDR1 and CDR2 are SSHAT and FNYEAQ (reference sequence). The CDR3 contains 15 residues. CDR3 DNA sequence: TGTGCTAGCAGCTTAGGAGATCCATCCACAGATACGCAGTATTTT. Its protein is CASSLGDPSTDTQYF.

The DNA for the CDR3 is TGTGCCAGCAGATGGCAGGGAGGGGACACTGAAGCTTTCTTT. It yields the protein CASRWQGGDTEAFF. The chain recombines TRBV7-3 with TRBJ1-1, with D possibly TRBD1 on 5 matching bases. The CDR3 spans 14 residues. Trimming removed 6 bases from V and 3 bases from J, with 14 bases in between. Looked up from germline, CDR1 is SGHTA and CDR2 is FQGTGA. The variable domain in full, completed from reference TRBV7-3 and TRBJ1-1, reads GAGVSQTPSNKVTEKGKYVELRCDPISGHTALYWYRQSLGQGPEFLIYFQGTGAADDSGLPNDRFFAVRPEGSVSTLKIQRTERGDSAVYLCASRWQGGDTEAFFGQGTRLTVV.

The chain has TRBV7-2 and TRBJ2-7, with 8 bases lining up with TRBD2. Looked up from germline, CDR1 is SGHTA and CDR2 is FQGNSA. Unmatched junction bases numbered 3, after V lost 1 base and J lost 4 bases. The CDR3 is made up of 14 amino acids. The CDR3 nucleotides are TGTGCCAGCAGCTTAGATCCTAGCGGGTACGAGCAGTACTTC. Residues: CASSLDPSGYEQYF.

The chain has TRBV6-1 and TRBJ2-2, with TRBD1 identical over 8 bases. CDR1 is MNHNS and CDR2 is SASEGT in the germline V gene. Trimming took 2 bases from V and 6 from J; bases not matched to a gene: 2. The CDR3 contains 14 residues. The CDR3 region is CASSELTGAGELFF. The CDR3 bases are TGTGCCAGCAGTGAACTGACAGGGGCCGGGGAGCTGTTTTTT.

This clone was picked up a small number of times. The chain uses TRBV6-5 and TRBJ2-1; D is possibly TRBD1 (5 bases). Germline values: CDR1 MNHEY, CDR2 SVGAGI. Trimming stripped 6 bases from V and 0 bases from J, with 12 bases between. The CDR3 contains 15 residues. This CDR3 reads CASSPDTFSYNEQFF. CDR3 DNA: TGTGCCAGCAGCCCGGACACTTTCTCCTACAATGAGCAGTTCTTC.

Ten or more counts support this clone. J is TRBJ2-7 and V is TRBV12-5; perhaps TRBD1 as D (6 bases). The V gene lost 7 bases and the J gene lost 1 base, with 14 bases spanning the gap. Germline V gene lookup returns CDR1 LGHNT and CDR2 FRNRAP. This CDR3 region has 14 residues. The CDR3 sequence: CASVNSDRSYEQYF. Here the CDR3 DNA reads TGTGCTAGTGTTAACTCGGACAGATCCTACGAGCAGTACTTC. Using reference TRBV12-5 and TRBJ2-7 for the parts outside the CDR3, the full variable domain is DARVTQTPRHKVTEMGQEVTMRCQPILGHNTVFWYRQTMMQGLELLAYFRNRAPLDDSGMPKDRFSAEMPDATLATLKIQPSEPRDSAVYFCASVNSDRSYEQYFGPGTRLTVT.

The chain employs TRBV27 and TRBJ2-7, with 8 bases aligning to TRBD2. J gave up 3 bases and V 5 bases, and 9 bases lay outside the gene matches. The CDR3 sequence is 15 residues long. From germline, CDR1 is MNHEY and CDR2 SMNVEV (reference sequence). CDR3 in DNA: TGTGCCAGCAGTACTCGTTCGAGCGGGGGCTACGAGCAGTACTTC. Protein: CASSTRSSGGYEQYF.

This rearrangement joins TRBV5-1 to TRBJ1-1, with D possibly TRBD1 on 6 matching bases. Germline V gives CDR1 SGHRS, CDR2 YFSETQ. The CDR3 length is 15 residues. With 3 bases removed from V and 1 base from J, the gap between germline ends came to 13 bases. The CDR3 nucleotides read TGCGCCAGCAGCTCCTCCGGGACACCGAACACTGAAGCTTTCTTT. It yields the protein CASSSSGTPNTEAFF.

V gene TRBV27 combines with J gene TRBJ2-1; D remains unclear. The ends were cut back, 7 bases at V and 0 bases at J, with 7 bases in the middle. The CDR3 extends over 13 amino acids. In germline, CDR1 is MNHEY, CDR2 SMNVEV (reference sequence). CDR3 sequence: CASIADSYNEQFF. CDR3 DNA: TGTGCCAGCATAGCAGACTCCTACAATGAGCAGTTCTTC.

The V gene is TRBV27, the J gene TRBJ2-3, with 7 bases matching TRBD1. This CDR3 comprises 16 residues. Per germline, CDR1 MNHEY and CDR2 SMNVEV (reference sequence). Losses at the gene ends were 8 bases for V and 0 bases for J; bases not matched to a gene: 11. The CDR3 DNA reads as TGTGCCAGCTTTTCTAACCGGGACAGAAGCACAGATACGCAGTATTTT. Translated: CASFSNRDRSTDTQYF.

This clone appeared a single time. The V gene is TRBV6-5, the J gene TRBJ2-7, with no clear D. The CDR3 extends over 15 amino acids. Trimming pared 7 bases from V and 1 base from J, leaving 17 bases between. Germline V gene lookup returns CDR1 MNHEY and CDR2 SVGAGI. The CDR3 sequence: CASNKRTDKSYEQYF. CDR3 coding DNA: TGTGCCAGCAATAAAAGGACGGATAAATCCTACGAGCAGTACTTC.

The V call is TRBV9, the J call TRBJ2-7, with unresolved D. The V and J ends lost 4 bases and 2 bases respectively, with 16 bases between them. Germline values: CDR1 SGDLS, CDR2 YYNGEE. The CDR3 is made up of 15 amino acids. As DNA, the CDR3 is TGTGCCAGCAGCACCACCGGGTCCCCGACCTACGAGCAGTACTTC. Encoded protein: CASSTTGSPTYEQYF.

This clone has more than one count but fewer than ten. The chain is built from TRBV2 and TRBJ1-5, with 10 bases that match TRBD1. CDR1 and CDR2 from the germline V gene are SNHLY and FYNNEI. The ends lost 5 bases at V and 5 bases at J; junction bases unmatched: 3. The CDR3 covers 14 residues. The chain's CDR3 is CASSKDRGYQPQHF. In nucleotides, the CDR3 is TGTGCCAGCAGTAAGGACAGGGGGTATCAGCCCCAGCATTTT. Full variable domain (remainder filled in from reference TRBV2 and TRBJ1-5): EPEVTQTPSHQVTQMGQEVILRCVPISNHLYFYWYRQILGQKVEFLVSFYNNEISEKSEIFDDQFSVERPDGSNFTLKIRSTKLEDSAMYFCASSKDRGYQPQHFGDGTRLSIL.

This clone was counted a few times. A read error is likely here: a far larger clone is one base away. Other DNA variants within this sample encode the same CDR3. J is TRBJ1-2 and V is TRBV5-4; D unresolved. Germline CDR1 and CDR2: SGHNT and YYREEE (reference sequence). This CDR3 has 16 amino acids. The ends were cut back, 4 bases at V and 0 bases at J, with 16 bases in the middle. CDR3 in amino acids: CASSQDEESPNYGYTF. The CDR3, as DNA: TGTGCCAGCAGCCAAGATGAAGAATCTCCTAACTATGGCTACACCTTC. Complete variable domain (other parts from reference TRBV5-4 and TRBJ1-2): ETGVTQSPTHLIKTRGQQVTLRCSSQSGHNTVSWYQQALGQGPQFIFQYYREEENGRGNFPPRFSGLQFPNYSSELNVNALELDDSALYLCASSQDEESPNYGYTFGSGTRLTVV.

The chain links TRBV5-6 to TRBJ1-1, with D perhaps TRBD1 (6 bases). V gave up 1 base and J gave up 7 bases, with 14 bases separating them. CDR1 SGHDT and CDR2 YYEEEE come from the germline V gene. The CDR3 contains 14 residues. As DNA, the CDR3 is TGTGCCAGCAGCTTGAAAGGGGGGGTTGTTGAAGCTTTCTTT. It specifies CASSLKGGVVEAFF.

The genes are TRBV19 and TRBJ2-1, with TRBD2 matching 7 bases. Germline CDR1 LNHDA, CDR2 SQIVND (reference sequence). Unmatched junction bases numbered 10, after V lost 4 bases and J lost 7 bases. CDR3 length equals 15 residues. CDR3 loop: CASSTVAGGLNEQFF. The CDR3 DNA is TGTGCCAGTAGTACCGTAGCGGGTGGGTTAAATGAGCAGTTCTTC.

J is TRBJ1-4 and V is TRBV10-3, with D uncertain. Between the trimmed V and J ends, which lost 11 bases and 8 bases, there was a span of 15 bases. From germline, CDR1 is ENHRY and CDR2 SYGVKD. This CDR3 spans 12 amino acids. The CDR3 is CAVGPRREKLFF. In nucleotides, the CDR3 is TGTGCCGTCGGGCCCCGAAGGGAAAAACTGTTTTTT.

V and J are TRBV9 and TRBJ2-7; D remains unclear. The V gene lost 4 bases and the J gene lost 5 bases, with 13 bases spanning the gap. The CDR3 is 13 amino acids. Germline assignment: CDR1 SGDLS and CDR2 YYNGEE. The CDR3 spells CASSTDTRHEQYF. The CDR3 DNA sequence: TGTGCCAGCAGCACCGACACTCGCCACGAGCAGTACTTC.

The V and J genes are TRBV2 and TRBJ2-3, with 10 nucleotides matching TRBD1. With V trimmed by 10 bases and J by 10 bases, 8 bases remained unmatched. This CDR3 is built from 12 residues. Germline loops: CDR1 SNHLY, CDR2 FYNNEI. For the CDR3, the DNA is TGTGCCATAGGACAGGGGGAGTTTTCGCAGTATTTT. Its protein is CAIGQGEFSQYF.

V usage is TRBV6-5 and J usage is TRBJ2-3; TRBD1 is a possible D gene (5 bases). The CDR3 length is 15 residues. Trimming took off 2 bases at V and 1 base at J, with 10 bases between the two ends. CDR1 and CDR2 from the germline V gene are MNHEY and SVGAGI. This CDR3 is CASSYLGPGTDTQYF. The CDR3 bases are TGTGCCAGCAGTTACCTGGGGCCGGGCACAGATACGCAGTATTTT.

This clone was observed a single time. The chain links TRBV19 to TRBJ1-2, with TRBD1 as a possible D gene (6 bases). The germline V and J ends were trimmed by 8 bases and 1 base, with 17 bases remaining between them. The CDR3 has 15 residues. Germline lookup yields CDR1 LNHDA and CDR2 SQIVND (reference sequence). CDR3 region: CASLNKRTDNYGYTF. CDR3 coding DNA: TGTGCCAGTCTCAACAAACGGACAGATAACTATGGCTACACCTTC.